This TCR beta chain derives from a study of memory CD4+ T cells and cytomegalovirus serostatus. Findings and caveats of the study: Suggested: most of the CMV-linked TCR signature lies in CD4+ memory cells. About two fifths of the roughly 150 known CMV-associated TCRbeta sequences appeared in CD4+ memory.

Repertoires were generated with immunoSEQ multiplex PCR, while TCRdb's copy carries only in-frame clones and drops some. Of over 75,000 clones in the sample, 80% were seen once. The sort gate was single viable CD3+CD4+CD8-CD45RO+ cells for memory CD4+ T cells. Positive selection with CD4 microbeads enriched total CD4+ T cells. To note about this clone: Its antigen remains unidentified.

The V end lost 5 bases, the J end lost 3 bases, and 13 bases lay between the germline ends. The CDR3 has 14 residues. The V gene's germline CDR1 is SQVTM and CDR2 ANQGSEA. Sequenced input: memory CD4+ T cells from blood. This chain joins TRBV29-1 and TRBJ2-2; the D gene could be TRBD1 or TRBD2 (5 bases each). The origin of this receptor is an adult in good health and CMV-seropositive. Here the CDR3 reads CSVTGTSYTGELFF. In DNA form, the CDR3 reads TGCAGCGTTACCGGGACCTCTTACACCGGGGAGCTGTTTTTT.